This passage covers 6 T cell receptor beta chains from one sample sequenced in a study of OX40 agonist ivuxolimab in advanced cancers. The assay was immunoSEQ multiplex PCR, and TCRdb's table has in-frame clones only and misses some. The table has 80,000 or so clones, around 93% seen once. The sequencing used CD4+ or CD8+ T cells sorted from blood, collected in a trial of the OX40 agonist ivuxolimab. Receptor source: an adult with an advanced solid tumor such as melanoma, head and neck, liver or kidney cancer.

In this sample, this clone turned up once. V is TRBV19 and J is TRBJ1-1; D is unclear. Deletions cut 3 bases from V and 6 bases from J, with 14 bases between. The CDR3 covers 14 residues. CDR1 and CDR2 (germline): LNHDA, SQIVND (reference sequence). DNA of the CDR3: TGTGCCAGTAGTATTGGGTCGGGGAGAGCTGAAGCTTTCTTT. Its translation is CASSIGSGRAEAFF. Looking up the rest from reference TRBV19 and TRBJ1-1 gives the full variable domain: DGGITQSPKYLFRKEGQNVTLSCEQNLNHDAMYWYRQDPGQGLRLIYYSQIVNDFQKGDIAEGYSVSREKKESFPLTVTSAQKNPTAFYLCASSIGSGRAEAFFGQGTRLTVV.

This clone was detected only a few times. The chain has TRBV28 and TRBJ2-1; D uncertain. The CDR3 totals 11 residues. Germline assignment: CDR1 MDHEN and CDR2 SYDVKM. Trimming pared 7 bases from V and 6 bases from J, leaving 7 bases between. The DNA for the CDR3 is TGTGCCAGCACCCGAGGCAATGAGCAGTTCTTC. It encodes CASTRGNEQFF.

The genes are TRBV27 and TRBJ2-3, with 7 bases identical to TRBD1. CDR1 and CDR2 from the germline V gene are MNHEY and SMNVEV (reference sequence). V lost 5 bases and J lost 0; bases outside the gene matches: 8. The CDR3 has 16 residues. This CDR3 reads CASSAGTAPSTDTQYF. The CDR3 DNA reads as TGTGCCAGCAGTGCCGGGACAGCACCTAGCACAGATACGCAGTATTTT.

This rearrangement joins TRBV7-6 to TRBJ2-1; the match to TRBD2 covers 9 bases. Losses at the gene ends were 4 bases for V and 7 bases for J; bases not matched to a gene: 5. Germline CDR1 is SGHVS and CDR2 is FNYEAQ. The CDR3 totals 14 residues. The CDR3 loop is CASSSVSGSNEQFF. The DNA of the CDR3 is TGTGCCAGCAGCTCAGTTAGCGGGAGTAATGAGCAGTTCTTC.

The rearrangement uses TRBV12-5 and TRBJ2-2; D gene uncertain. Per the germline V gene, CDR1 is LGHNT and CDR2 is FRNRAP. This CDR3 spans 15 amino acids. Trimming took 5 bases from V and 4 from J, leaving 14 bases between them. The CDR3 is CASGPSRLSTGELFF. DNA for the CDR3: TGTGCTAGTGGTCCCTCCCGACTCAGCACCGGGGAGCTGTTTTTT.

The genes are TRBV6-5 and TRBJ2-1; D is uncertain. The CDR3 has 16 residues. Germline CDR1 and CDR2: MNHEY and SVGAGI. V was cut by 0 bases and J by 4 bases, with 13 bases left in between. CDR3 residues: CASSYSSWVGYNEQFF. Written as DNA, the CDR3 is TGTGCCAGCAGTTACTCGAGTTGGGTTGGATACAATGAGCAGTTCTTC.